Reported below is one TCR beta chain. Its antigen is unknown. The data were obtained in a study of T cell responses to AZD1222 COVID-19 vaccine. Study results and caveats: Clonal diversity was possibly underestimated; the donors were predominantly white British and more often female. Spike-specific TCR depth and breadth grew after two AZD1222 doses.

Germline CDR1 is GTSNPN and CDR2 is SVGIG (reference sequence). The CDR3 sequence is 14 residues long. With V trimmed by 4 bases and J by 3 bases, 6 bases remained unmatched. The table came from immunoSEQ multiplex PCR; TCRdb's copy has only in-frame clones and leaves some out. Of around 80,000 clones detected, roughly nine tenths appear once; the ten largest clones hold under 1.5%. The chain joins TRBV30 to TRBJ2-1; 7 bases are a match to TRBD2. The TCR originated in an adult who received the AZD1222 COVID-19 vaccine. Material: peripheral blood, obtained 28 days after the second AZD1222 dose. The CDR3 sequence: CAWNAGVNYNEQFF. The CDR3 DNA reads TGTGCCTGGAACGCGGGAGTAAACTACAATGAGCAGTTCTTC. Using reference TRBV30 and TRBJ2-1 for the parts outside the CDR3, the full variable domain is SQTIHQWPATLVQPVGSPLSLECTVEGTSNPNLYWYRQAAGRGLQLLFYSVGIGQISSEVPQNLSASRPQDRQFILSSKKLLLSDSGFYLCAWNAGVNYNEQFFGPGTRLTVL.